Following are 29 T cell receptor beta chains from one sample sequenced in a study of T cells in Graves' hyperthyroidism and ophthalmopathy. Amplification targeted TCR beta CDR3 regions from RNA transcripts. During a first-round RT-PCR of the TCR CDR3, the HTBI primer set was used. TCRdb re-called the multiplex PCR reads through MiXCR, storing one row per CDR3 protein. The sample has about 500,000 distinct CDR3 sequences, 15% to 20% seen once; the top ten hold roughly 29%. Sequencing was carried out using blood. These receptors all come from a young woman with Graves' ophthalmopathy.

This clonotype was observed at least ten times. The chain uses TRBV7-8 and TRBJ2-2; 8 positions agree with TRBD1. V gave up 7 bases and J gave up 4 bases; unmatched junction bases: 14. CDR3 length equals 17 residues. CDR1 is SGHVS and CDR2 is FQNEAQ in the germline V gene. Here the CDR3 DNA reads TGTGCCAGCACCCTTACCGGGACAGGCGACGTCACCGGGGAGCTGTTTTTT. This sequence encodes CASTLTGTGDVTGELFF. Combining the CDR3 with reference TRBV7-8 and TRBJ2-2 gives the whole variable domain GAGVSQSPRYKVAKRGQDVALRCDPISGHVSLFWYQQALGQGPEFLTYFQNEAQLDKSGLPSDRFFAERPEGSVSTLKIQRTQQEDSAVYLCASTLTGTGDVTGELFFGEGSRLTVL.

There are a few counts of this clonotype. V gene TRBV4-1 combines with J gene TRBJ2-3; TRBD2 aligns across 9 bases. Trimming took 1 base from V and 5 from J; bases not matched to a gene: 10. The germline V gene has CDR1 MGHRA and CDR2 YSYEKL. The CDR3 loop spans 17 amino acids. CDR3 bases: TGCGCCAGCAGCCAAGTACCGGGACTAGCCCGCGGAGATACGCAGTATTTT. It specifies CASSQVPGLARGDTQYF.

Here the CDR3 DNA reads TGTGCCAGCAGTTACTCGTCTAGTCCACTACAAGAGACCCAGTACTTC. This sequence encodes CASSYSSSPLQETQYF. V is TRBV6-5 and J is TRBJ2-5; D is unclear. The CDR3 runs 16 residues. The ends were cut back, 0 bases at V and 2 bases at J, with 13 bases in the middle. Germline values: CDR1 MNHEY, CDR2 SVGAGI.

Worth noting for this clonotype: Since a much larger clone is just one base distant, this may be a read error. J is TRBJ2-5 and V is TRBV20-1; TRBD2 aligns across 11 bases. V was clipped by 3 bases and J by 5 bases; unmatched bases: 8. The CDR3 is 15 amino acids. CDR1 and CDR2 from the germline V gene are DFQATT and SNEGSKA (reference sequence). CDR3 coding DNA: TGCAGTGCTAGTTCCTCTAGCGGGAGGCATGAGACCCAGTACTTC. It specifies CSASSSSGRHETQYF.

This sequence joins TRBV20-1 and TRBJ2-7; the D is unclear. V was cut by 6 bases and J by 5 bases, with 17 bases left in between. Germline values: CDR1 DFQATT, CDR2 SNEGSKA (reference sequence). This CDR3 has 13 residues. Written as DNA, the CDR3 is TGCAGTGCAAAGACCGATTTGGTCGACGAGCAGTACTTC. The encoded protein is CSAKTDLVDEQYF.

This clonotype was seen a handful of times. One end of the junction fails to match germline, which may point to a read error. The V gene is TRBV5-1, the J gene TRBJ2-5; D not resolved. Germline assignment: CDR1 SGHRS and CDR2 YFSETQ. CDR3 length: 12 residues. CDR3 bases: TGCGCCAGCAGCTCTAACCAAGAGTCCCAGTACTTC. It is translated as CASSSNQESQYF.

This clonotype was observed many times. This sequence joins TRBV4-3 and TRBJ1-5, with 7 bases matching TRBD1. This CDR3 comprises 15 residues. In germline, CDR1 is LGHNA, CDR2 YSLEER. V shed 2 bases and J 4 bases; nucleotides not matched to a gene: 5. The CDR3 region has the DNA TGCGCCAGCAGCCAAAACAGGGGATCGAATCAGCCCCAGCATTTT. It is translated as CASSQNRGSNQPQHF.

This chain links TRBV5-5 with TRBJ2-4; 11 bases match TRBD2. Trimming took 2 bases from V and 8 from J; bases not matched to a gene: 3. The CDR3 runs to 14 residues. The germline V gene encodes CDR1 SGHKS and CDR2 YYEKEE (reference sequence). Here the CDR3 DNA reads TGTGCCAGCAGCTTACCTAGCGGGAGGCACATTCAGTACTTC. Translation gives CASSLPSGRHIQYF.

At least ten counts were recorded for this clonotype. The V call is TRBV7-2, the J call TRBJ1-6; D is unresolved. Germline assignment: CDR1 SGHTA and CDR2 FQGNSA. The CDR3 loop spans 17 amino acids. V was shortened by 0 bases and J by 8 bases, with 17 bases between the two germline ends. The CDR3 reads CASSLALTWGEDSPLHF. The DNA of the CDR3 is TGTGCCAGCAGCTTAGCGTTAACTTGGGGTGAAGATTCACCCCTCCACTTT.

The chain carries TRBV4-3 and TRBJ1-2; 8 bases align to TRBD1. Per germline, CDR1 LGHNA and CDR2 YSLEER. The CDR3 totals 15 residues. The J segment lost 4 bases and the V segment lost 3 bases, leaving 7 bases of the junction unmatched. CDR3 sequence: CASSQYRDRLYGYTF. CDR3 DNA: TGCGCCAGCAGCCAGTACCGGGACAGGCTCTATGGCTACACCTTC.

V usage is TRBV28 and J usage is TRBJ1-6; D perhaps matches TRBD1 (6 bases). The ends were cut back, 6 bases at V and 6 bases at J, with 18 bases in the middle. The CDR3 has 16 amino acids. Germline V CDR1 and CDR2: MDHEN, SYDVKM. The CDR3 region has the DNA TGTGCCAGCAGCCAGACAGGTCACGTCGCTAATTCACCCCTCCACTTT. Protein: CASSQTGHVANSPLHF.

The table lists this clonotype with many counts. This chain uses TRBV28 with TRBJ1-2; TRBD1 is a possible D gene (6 bases). V gave up 6 bases and J gave up 8 bases, with 19 bases separating them. This CDR3 has 14 residues. CDR1 MDHEN and CDR2 SYDVKM come from the germline V gene. CDR3 DNA sequence: TGTGCCAGCAGCCTAGTTGACAGGATTGGCGGCTACACCTTC. Translated, it gives CASSLVDRIGGYTF.

The chain links TRBV14 to TRBJ2-1; D ambiguous. The CDR3 is 13 residues long. Germline V CDR1 and CDR2: SGHDN, FVKESK. V lost 8 bases and J lost 8, with 16 bases in between. CDR3 bases: TGTGCCAGCTGCCTGACTCGCGGCGATGAGCAGTTCTTC. Translated, it gives CASCLTRGDEQFF.

This clonotype was detected only a few times. The rearrangement links TRBV20-1 to TRBJ2-1, with 12 bases fitting TRBD1. The CDR3 has 14 amino acids. Germline assignment: CDR1 DFQATT and CDR2 SNEGSKA (reference sequence). The V segment lost 0 bases and the J segment 12 bases; nucleotides outside the gene matches: 6. The CDR3 loop reads CSARDRDRGLLQFF. As DNA, the CDR3 is TGCAGTGCTAGAGATCGGGACAGGGGGCTCTTGCAGTTCTTC.

The V gene is TRBV6-2 or TRBV6-3, the J gene TRBJ1-5; D may be TRBD1 (5 bases). The CDR3 covers 13 residues. The V and J ends lost 7 bases and 7 bases respectively, with 14 bases between them. Germline assignment: CDR1 MNHEY and CDR2 SVGEGT. CDR3 nucleotides: TGTGCCAGCACCCCGGGCCAGGGCCAGCCCCAGCATTTT. Encoded protein: CASTPGQGQPQHF.

As to this clonotype: A read error may account for a junction end that differs from germline. The V and J genes are TRBV28 and TRBJ2-1; the D is unclear. The V gene's germline CDR1 is MDHEN and CDR2 SYDVKM. The CDR3 length is 14 residues. CDR3 DNA: TGCGCCAGCAGCCAAGGTCCCAACTACAATGAGCAGTTCTTC. This sequence encodes CASSQGPNYNEQFF.

The V gene is TRBV12-3 or TRBV12-4, the J gene TRBJ2-7; possibly TRBD2 for D (6 bases). Trimming shortened V by 2 bases and J by 5 bases, and 13 bases separated the two germline ends. This CDR3 is 14 amino acids long. Here the CDR3 reads CASSLFGGINEQYF. The CDR3 DNA is TGTGCCAGCAGTTTATTCGGGGGAATCAACGAGCAGTACTTC.

This clonotype was found many times. This chain connects TRBV12-3 or TRBV12-4 to TRBJ2-3; D possibly uses TRBD1 or TRBD2 (5 bases each). This CDR3 has 16 amino acids. Trimming took 3 bases from V and 4 from J, leaving 17 bases between them. The CDR3 reads CASSLSQRGTADTQYF. CDR3 sequence (DNA): TGTGCCAGCAGTTTGAGTCAACGGGGCACGGCAGATACGCAGTATTTT.

The table lists this clonotype with many counts. The gene calls are TRBV7-2 and TRBJ1-1; TRBD1 matches 11 bases. The CDR3 contains 14 residues. J was trimmed by 5 bases and V by 5 bases; bases with no gene match: 4. CDR1 is SGHTA, CDR2 FQGNSA, per germline. CDR3 DNA: TGTGCCAGCAGCCCGGACAGGGGGCGGACTGAAGCTTTCTTT. It codes for CASSPDRGRTEAFF.

This clonotype has a handful of counts. The chain recombines TRBV5-4 with TRBJ2-1; 8 bases map to TRBD1. Germline CDR1 SGHNT, CDR2 YYREEE (reference sequence). This CDR3 region has 15 residues. V lost 1 base, J lost 5 bases, and 5 bases stayed unmatched. The CDR3 nucleotides read TGTGCCAGCAGCTTGAAACAGGGGGTTGACAATGAGCAGTTCTTC. This codes for CASSLKQGVDNEQFF.

This clonotype has ten or more counts. V is TRBV20-1 and J is TRBJ1-1; no definite D call. The CDR3 has 16 amino acids. Per germline, CDR1 DFQATT and CDR2 SNEGSKA (reference sequence). V was cut by 6 bases and J by 0 bases, with 20 bases left in between. In DNA form, the CDR3 reads TGCAGTGCAAAACCTGCCTCCTTGGGGATGAACACTGAAGCTTTCTTT. It codes for CSAKPASLGMNTEAFF.

At least ten counts were recorded for this clonotype. This chain links TRBV3-1 with TRBJ2-1; maybe TRBD2 (6 bases). Between the trimmed V and J ends, which lost 3 bases and 6 bases, there was a span of 21 bases. The CDR3 totals 17 residues. The germline V gene encodes CDR1 LGHDT and CDR2 YNNKEL (reference sequence). The CDR3 spells CASSQYIGGGRSNEQFF. The CDR3 region has the DNA TGTGCCAGCAGCCAGTACATTGGGGGAGGACGTAGCAATGAGCAGTTCTTC.

A few counts support this clonotype. This chain joins TRBV3-1 and TRBJ1-2; 9 nucleotides match TRBD1. Germline CDR1 LGHDT, CDR2 YNNKEL (reference sequence). With 6 bases clipped from V and 4 bases from J, the junction kept 6 bases outside the gene matches. The length of the CDR3 is 14 residues. The CDR3 coding sequence is TGTGCCAGCAGACCGACAGGGGGAGTCTATGGCTACACCTTC. This encodes CASRPTGGVYGYTF. The entire variable domain, with the rest obtained from reference TRBV3-1 and TRBJ1-2, is as follows: DTAVSQTPKYLVTQMGNDKSIKCEQNLGHDTMYWYKQDSKKFLKIMFSYNNKELIINETVPNRFSPKSPDKAHLNLHINSLELGDSAVYFCASRPTGGVYGYTFGSGTRLTVV.

A word on this clonotype: This is likely a read error, given that the CDR3 carries no conserved phenylalanine or tryptophan at its end. The chain is built from TRBV7-9 and TRBJ2-2; TRBD1 aligns across 9 bases. Germline lookup yields CDR1 SEHNR and CDR2 FQNEAQ (reference sequence). V lost 3 bases and J lost 4; bases outside the gene matches: 12. The CDR3 totals 18 residues. The CDR3 protein is CASSLPPGQGTLTGELFL. Written as DNA, the CDR3 is TGTGCCAGCAGCTTGCCCCCGGGACAGGGAACGCTCACCGGGGAGCTGTTTCTT.

There are many counts of this clonotype. This chain links TRBV11-2 with TRBJ2-3; tentatively, D is TRBD2 (5 bases). Deletions cut 1 base from V and 11 bases from J, with 22 bases between. This CDR3 spans 16 amino acids. The V gene's germline CDR1 is SGHAT and CDR2 FQNNGV. The CDR3 loop is CASSLGGVLRRAEQYF. For the CDR3, the DNA is TGTGCCAGCAGCTTAGGAGGAGTGTTGAGGCGGGCAGAGCAGTATTTT. Looking up the rest from reference TRBV11-2 and TRBJ2-3 gives the full variable domain: EAGVAQSPRYKIIEKRQSVAFWCNPISGHATLYWYQQILGQGPKLLIQFQNNGVVDDSQLPKDRFSAERLKGVDSTLKIQPAKLEDSAVYLCASSLGGVLRRAEQYFGPGTRLTVL.

In this sample, this clonotype turned up many times. The gene calls are TRBV27 and TRBJ2-1; maybe TRBD2 (5 bases). The germline V gene encodes CDR1 MNHEY and CDR2 SMNVEV (reference sequence). Trimming cost V 8 bases and J 0 bases, with 8 bases left between them. This CDR3 is built from 13 residues. The CDR3 here is CASGLASYNEQFF. The CDR3 DNA reads TGTGCCAGCGGGCTAGCCTCCTACAATGAGCAGTTCTTC.

This clonotype was picked up many times. The V gene is TRBV6-1, the J gene TRBJ2-5, with 9 bases matching TRBD1. The CDR3 totals 17 residues. V lost 7 bases, J lost 4 bases, and 16 bases stayed unmatched. From germline, CDR1 is MNHNS and CDR2 SASEGT. The CDR3 reads CASTPLGQGRGRETQYF. The DNA for the CDR3 is TGTGCCAGCACTCCTCTGGGACAGGGCCGAGGGAGAGAGACCCAGTACTTC.

The rearrangement uses TRBV20-1 and TRBJ2-3; 11 bases align to TRBD2. Per germline, CDR1 DFQATT and CDR2 SNEGSKA (reference sequence). V gave up 1 base and J gave up 1 base; unmatched junction bases: 22. This CDR3 is 22 amino acids long. This CDR3 reads CSARAVVPGLLAGGPRTDTQYF. The CDR3 DNA is TGCAGTGCTAGAGCGGTAGTCCCCGGCCTCCTAGCGGGAGGACCCCGCACAGATACGCAGTATTTT.

Concerning this clonotype itself: A much more abundant neighbour one base away suggests this may be a read error. V gene TRBV9 combines with J gene TRBJ2-5, with D tentatively TRBD2 (6 bases). Germline CDR1 is SGDLS and CDR2 is YYNGEE. Trimming took off 0 bases at V and 5 bases at J, with 17 bases between the two ends. The CDR3 covers 16 residues. CDR3 in amino acids: CASSVDGGGIGETQYF. The DNA of the CDR3 is TGTGCCAGCAGCGTAGATGGGGGAGGTATCGGCGAGACCCAGTACTTC.